This T cell receptor (beta chain) was obtained from a study of cytomegalovirus exposure and HLA in healthy donors. Findings and limits, study-wide: First-cohort TCR clusters tended to co-occur in the approximately 120 validation repertoires, a later analysis found. Altogether, 150 to 200 TCR beta chains were recorded as cytomegalovirus-associated.

Trimming removed 2 bases at V and 9 bases at J, with 11 bases between. This CDR3 comprises 11 residues. The V gene's germline CDR1 is GTSNPN and CDR2 SVGIG (reference sequence). Repertoires were generated with immunoSEQ multiplex PCR, while TCRdb's copy carries only in-frame clones and drops some. The sample includes over 150,000 clones, roughly nine tenths of them seen just once. This clone was seen just once. No antigen is known for it. Material for sequencing was PBMCs. The TCR was taken from a woman aged 30 to 39 in good health and CMV-seronegative. This sequence joins TRBV30 and TRBJ2-7, with D unresolved. The CDR3 DNA follows: TGTGCCTGGAGTTTAGGGATCGGGCAGTACTTC. Amino acid sequence: CAWSLGIGQYF.